The clone carrying this TCR beta chain was counted at least ten times. With 10-nucleotide random UMIs, 5'RACE was used to make the cDNA. TCRdb fed the 5' RACE reads into MiXCR, producing one record per CDR3 protein. The sample holds about 49,000 distinct CDR3 sequences, more than 8% seen once. CDR1 and CDR2 from the germline V gene are SGHRS and YFSETQ. This CDR3 region has 15 residues. V trimming: 3 bases; J trimming: 6 bases; junction bases outside the gene matches: 9. Time point defined: longitudinal time-point 1 (baseline). The sample originates from a study of neurological immune-mediated disorders.

This chain connects TRBV5-1 to TRBJ2-1, with 7 positions matching TRBD1. Sequencing input: PBMCs. This clonotype originated in a middle-aged woman in good health. The CDR3 nucleotides are TGCGCCAGCAGCTCTATTCCAGGACAGGCCAATGAGCAGTTCTTC. It specifies CASSSIPGQANEQFF.